This entry describes one TCR beta chain. Per the authors' pipeline: By means of reference gene primer amplification, nucleated cell counts were estimated. Sequencing was performed with immunoSEQ multiplex PCR; in TCRdb, only in-frame clones are kept and a portion is missing. The D gene and trimming were derived from the DNA, and the V and J assignments and clone size from that table. The profile shows around 300,000 clones, 90% of them singletons. Seattle's enrolled individuals joined amid active infection and were then monitored longitudinally. This specimen comes from a study of blood T cell repertoires in COVID-19. Study background: The United States, Italy and Spain provided the acute and convalescent COVID-19 samples. Nucleic acid was either cDNA or gDNA, and it came from T cells, B-cell-depleted T cells, or PBMCs.

Looked up from germline, CDR1 is SEHNR and CDR2 is FQNEAQ (reference sequence). The CDR3 is made up of 14 amino acids. Trimming took off 1 base at V and 5 bases at J, with 11 bases between the two ends. The clonotype originates from a woman younger than 45 with COVID-19, enrolled during active disease. The chain combines TRBV7-9 with TRBJ2-5; tentatively, D is TRBD1 (6 bases). The specimen was peripheral blood. CDR3 in DNA: TGTGCCAGCAGCTTAGGAACAGGGCGGGAGACCCAGTACTTC. Protein product: CASSLGTGRETQYF.